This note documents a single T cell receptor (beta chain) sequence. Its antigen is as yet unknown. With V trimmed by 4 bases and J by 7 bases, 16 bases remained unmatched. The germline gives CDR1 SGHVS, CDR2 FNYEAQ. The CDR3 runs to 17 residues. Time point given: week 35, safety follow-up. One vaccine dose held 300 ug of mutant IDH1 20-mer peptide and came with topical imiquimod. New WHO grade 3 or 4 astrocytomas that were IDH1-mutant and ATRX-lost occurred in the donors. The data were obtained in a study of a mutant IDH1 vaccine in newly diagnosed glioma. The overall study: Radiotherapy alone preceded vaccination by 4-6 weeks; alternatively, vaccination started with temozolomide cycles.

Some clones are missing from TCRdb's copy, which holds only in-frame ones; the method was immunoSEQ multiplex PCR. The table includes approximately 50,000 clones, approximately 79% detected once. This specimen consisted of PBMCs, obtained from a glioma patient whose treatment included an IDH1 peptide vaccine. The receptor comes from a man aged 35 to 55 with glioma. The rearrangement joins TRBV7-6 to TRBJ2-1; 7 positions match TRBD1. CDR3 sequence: CASSSGNRGARANEQFF. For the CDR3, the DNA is TGTGCCAGCAGCTCAGGGAACAGGGGTGCAAGGGCGAATGAGCAGTTCTTC.